The 24 T cell receptor beta chains in this list originate from one sample, sequenced in a study of CXCR3-negative and CXCR3-positive naive CD8 T cells. Points from the study as a whole: CXCR3-positive naive cells carried more hydrophobic TRB CDR3s than CXCR3-negative naive cells did.

Their target antigens are unknown. TRB cDNA was prepared as libraries by UMI-labeled 5' RACE. TCRdb reanalyzed the 5' RACE reads, giving one entry per CDR3 protein sequence and no DNA. Its listing shows about 53,000 distinct CDR3 sequences. Sequences were obtained from naive CXCR3+ CD8+ T cells from blood. Documented subset: CD45RO-CCR7+CD27+CD95- naive CD8+ T cells expressing CXCR3 (TNR3+). These receptors all stem from a human donor in good health. Some clones in this sample may be carry-over from other donors' samples.

The chain combines TRBV7-2 with TRBJ2-7; the D call of TRBD2 rests on TCRdb alone, since no DNA is present to check it. Germline loops: CDR1 SGHTA, CDR2 FQGNSA. The CDR3 covers 15 residues. This CDR3 reads CASSSGVAGGHEQYF.

The V and J genes are TRBV9 and TRBJ2-2; TCRdb reports TRBD1, a call that lacks DNA to check it against. The CDR3 covers 11 residues. Germline lookup yields CDR1 SGDLS and CDR2 YYNGEE. CDR3 loop: CASKGAGELFF.

The gene calls are TRBV11-3 and TRBJ2-3; the D gene TCRdb calls, TRBD2, cannot be checked with no DNA. Germline lookup yields CDR1 SGHNT and CDR2 YENEEA. The CDR3 length is 16 residues. CDR3 residues: CASSRNGLARTDTQYF. Filled out from reference TRBV11-3 and TRBJ2-3, the complete variable domain reads EAGVVQSPRYKIIEKKQPVAFWCNPISGHNTLYWYLQNLGQGPELLIRYENEEAVDDSQLPKDRFSAERLKGVDSTLKIQPAELGDSAVYLCASSRNGLARTDTQYFGPGTRLTVL.

The chain uses TRBV9 and TRBJ2-2; TCRdb selects TRBD1, and the lack of DNA leaves this call unchecked. The CDR3 contains 16 residues. The germline gives CDR1 SGDLS, CDR2 YYNGEE. CDR3 amino acids: CASSVSPGPTTGELFF.

The rearrangement uses TRBV14 and TRBJ2-5; TCRdb's D call, TRBD2, is unchecked because there is no DNA. Germline V gene data show CDR1 as SGHDN and CDR2 as FVKESK. The CDR3 is made up of 14 amino acids. The CDR3: CASRAAGPEETQYF.

The rearrangement links TRBV6-6 to TRBJ2-1; TCRdb outputs TRBD2, but without DNA this stays unchecked. The CDR3 is made up of 16 amino acids. CDR1 MNHNY and CDR2 SVGAGI come from the germline V gene (reference sequence). The CDR3 is CASSYSLAGPRNEQFF.

The CDR3 spells CSALGDSNYEQYF. The chain is built from TRBV20-1 and TRBJ2-7; TCRdb indicates TRBD1, and absent DNA this call remains unverified. Germline V lookup: CDR1 DFQATT, CDR2 SNEGSKA (reference sequence). The CDR3 covers 13 residues.

The rearrangement links TRBV7-3 to TRBJ2-1; TCRdb indicates TRBD1, and absent DNA this call remains unverified. The CDR3 runs 15 residues. Germline V lookup: CDR1 SGHTA, CDR2 FQGTGA. CDR3: CASSLFGGAPNEQFF.

The chain employs TRBV7-3 and TRBJ2-2; absent DNA, TCRdb's TRBD1 call cannot be checked. Germline values: CDR1 SGHTA, CDR2 FQGTGA. This CDR3 region has 13 residues. CDR3 sequence: CASSQGGTGELFF.

V and J are TRBV15 and TRBJ2-3; the D call of TRBD2 rests on TCRdb alone, since no DNA is present to check it. The CDR3 runs 19 residues. The germline V gene has CDR1 LNHNV and CDR2 YYDKDF (reference sequence). CDR3 in amino acids: CATSRALLAGGLSTDTQYF.

The rearrangement uses TRBV6-5 and TRBJ2-5; no DNA is available, so the TRBD1 call from TCRdb remains unchecked. The CDR3 sequence is 15 residues long. Germline assignment: CDR1 MNHEY and CDR2 SVGAGI. The CDR3 protein is CASTPAAGEQETQYF.

V gene TRBV5-1 combines with J gene TRBJ2-5; with no DNA, the TCRdb D assignment of TRBD1 cannot be verified. The CDR3 extends over 17 amino acids. Germline V gene sequence: CDR1 SGHRS, CDR2 YFSETQ. This CDR3 is CASSNPDITGWQETQYF.

The gene calls are TRBV7-9 and TRBJ2-1. CDR3 size: 14 residues. Germline loops: CDR1 SEHNR, CDR2 FQNEAQ (reference sequence). The CDR3 spells CASSLGGRYNEQFF.

CDR3 residues: CASRGAGETQYF. This rearrangement joins TRBV27 to TRBJ2-5; without DNA, the TCRdb call of TRBD1 cannot be checked. The CDR3 is 12 amino acids. Germline CDR1 is MNHEY and CDR2 is SMNVEV (reference sequence).

This chain links TRBV7-9 with TRBJ2-7; TCRdb lists TRBD2, though no DNA is available to test this call. CDR1 and CDR2 from the germline V gene are SEHNR and FQNEAQ (reference sequence). The CDR3 spans 14 residues. CDR3 in amino acids: CASTDLGPPYEQYF.

The rearrangement uses TRBV29-1 and TRBJ2-2; the D call of TRBD2 rests on TCRdb alone, since no DNA is present to check it. The CDR3 extends over 16 amino acids. Germline-derived CDR1 and CDR2 are SQVTM and ANQGSEA. The CDR3 region is CSVVLAGGPEAGELFF.

V usage is TRBV11-2 and J usage is TRBJ2-1. Germline loops: CDR1 SGHAT, CDR2 FQNNGV. The CDR3 consists of 11 residues. The CDR3 here is CASSLGPEQFF. Combining the CDR3 with reference TRBV11-2 and TRBJ2-1 gives the whole variable domain EAGVAQSPRYKIIEKRQSVAFWCNPISGHATLYWYQQILGQGPKLLIQFQNNGVVDDSQLPKDRFSAERLKGVDSTLKIQPAKLEDSAVYLCASSLGPEQFFGPGTRLTVL.

The chain's CDR3 is CASSWGTGQYEQYF. The chain recombines TRBV5-5 with TRBJ2-7; TCRdb's assignment of TRBD1 cannot be checked, as there is no DNA. The CDR3 is made up of 14 amino acids. Germline V gene data show CDR1 as SGHKS and CDR2 as YYEKEE (reference sequence).

This chain joins TRBV7-9 and TRBJ2-7; TCRdb names TRBD1, which stays unverified in the absence of DNA. Germline V gene data show CDR1 as SEHNR and CDR2 as FQNEAQ (reference sequence). This CDR3 is 17 amino acids long. The chain's CDR3 is CASSLVGVGTASYEQYF. The full variable domain, completed using reference TRBV7-9 and TRBJ2-7, is DTGVSQNPRHKITKRGQNVTFRCDPISEHNRLYWYRQTLGQGPEFLTYFQNEAQLEKSRLLSDRFSAERPKGSFSTLEIQRTEQGDSAMYLCASSLVGVGTASYEQYFGPGTRLTVT.

The gene calls are TRBV28 and TRBJ1-1; TCRdb's assignment of TRBD1 cannot be checked, as there is no DNA. The CDR3 length is 11 residues. Germline CDR1 and CDR2: MDHEN and SYDVKM. The CDR3 loop reads CASNRGQEAFF.

The chain couples TRBV4-1 to TRBJ2-3; TCRdb's D gene call, TRBD2, goes unchecked for lack of DNA. The germline CDR1 and CDR2 sequences are MGHRA and YSYEKL. The CDR3 contains 17 residues. CDR3 sequence: CASSQFLTSGVTDTQYF.

The genes are TRBV20-1 and TRBJ2-7; absent DNA, TCRdb's TRBD1 call cannot be checked. The length of the CDR3 is 13 residues. Germline V gene data show CDR1 as DFQATT and CDR2 as SNEGSKA (reference sequence). CDR3 loop: CSARYWTPYEQYF.

The chain joins TRBV5-1 to TRBJ2-1; there is no DNA to check the TCRdb D call of TRBD1. This CDR3 comprises 15 residues. Per germline, CDR1 SGHRS and CDR2 YFSETQ. The CDR3 sequence is CASRSGSSSYNEQFF. The variable domain in full, with the rest retrieved from reference TRBV5-1 and TRBJ2-1, is KAGVTQTPRYLIKTRGQQVTLSCSPISGHRSVSWYQQTPGQGLQFLFEYFSETQRNKGNFPGRFSGRQFSNSRSEMNVSTLELGDSALYLCASRSGSSSYNEQFFGPGTRLTVL.

The V call is TRBV2, the J call TRBJ2-7. In germline, CDR1 is SNHLY, CDR2 FYNNEI. This CDR3 comprises 11 residues. CDR3 residues: CASNVPDEQYF.